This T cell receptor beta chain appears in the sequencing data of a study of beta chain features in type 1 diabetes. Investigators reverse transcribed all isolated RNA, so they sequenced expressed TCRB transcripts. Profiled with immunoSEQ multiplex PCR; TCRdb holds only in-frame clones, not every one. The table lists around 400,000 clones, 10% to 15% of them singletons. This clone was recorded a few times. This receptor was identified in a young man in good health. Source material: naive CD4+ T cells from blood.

CDR3 sequence: CAWSVLQSNQPQHF. CDR3 DNA: TGTGCCTGGAGTGTTCTACAGAGCAATCAGCCCCAGCATTTT. The genes are TRBV30 and TRBJ1-5; D uncertain. Germline-derived CDR1 and CDR2 are GTSNPN and SVGIG (reference sequence). The CDR3 is made up of 14 amino acids. With 0 bases removed from V and 1 base from J, the gap between germline ends came to 7 bases. The full variable domain, rest sourced from reference TRBV30 and TRBJ1-5, is SQTIHQWPATLVQPVGSPLSLECTVEGTSNPNLYWYRQAAGRGLQLLFYSVGIGQISSEVPQNLSASRPQDRQFILSSKKLLLSDSGFYLCAWSVLQSNQPQHFGDGTRLSIL.